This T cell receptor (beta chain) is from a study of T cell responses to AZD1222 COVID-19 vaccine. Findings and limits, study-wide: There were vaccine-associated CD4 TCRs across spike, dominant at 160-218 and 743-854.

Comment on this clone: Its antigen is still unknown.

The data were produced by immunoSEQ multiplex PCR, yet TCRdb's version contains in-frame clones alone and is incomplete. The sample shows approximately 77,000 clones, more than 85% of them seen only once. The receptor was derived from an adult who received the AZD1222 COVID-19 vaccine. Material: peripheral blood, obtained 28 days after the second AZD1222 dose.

The CDR3 DNA reads TGTGCCAGTAGTAACCAGGGGGCAGGTGGCTACACCTTC. This encodes CASSNQGAGGYTF. V is TRBV19 and J is TRBJ1-2; 8 nucleotides match TRBD1. Trimming cost V 4 bases and J 7 bases; bases outside gene matches: 5. The CDR3 is 13 residues long. Per the germline V gene, CDR1 is LNHDA and CDR2 is SQIVND (reference sequence).